Each of the 30 T cell receptor beta chains below was sequenced from the same sample in a study of T cells after yellow fever vaccination (dated by TCRdb to the late 2010s). Receptors were amplified or captured by 5' RACE. Instrument used: Illumina HiSeq 2500. TCRdb's own reprocessing of the public reads used fastp at Q25 and MiXCR and kept productive beta chains. Each entry is one CDR3 protein sequence, shown with its most common DNA and genes. The sample table lists about 140,000 distinct CDR3 sequences, 7.7% of them with a count of one. The ten largest account for less than 0.85% of the sample. Read against the paper, the sample's treatment or condition label means: live attenuated yellow fever vaccine strain. The sequenced sample was CD4+ T cells sorted from PBMCs, obtained 5 days after the yellow fever booster vaccination. The receptors shown here come from a man aged 25 to 40 who received the YFV17D yellow fever vaccine.

This clonotype occurred many times. J is TRBJ2-1 and V is TRBV5-1, with 14 nucleotides matching TRBD2. Germline V gene lookup returns CDR1 SGHRS and CDR2 YFSETQ. The CDR3 sequence is 18 residues long. The J segment lost 1 base and the V segment lost 4 bases, leaving 7 bases of the junction unmatched. CDR3: CASSTDRTSGRSYNEQFF. The CDR3 DNA follows: TGCGCCAGCAGCACGGACCGGACTAGCGGGAGGTCCTACAATGAGCAGTTCTTC.

Ten or more counts support this clonotype. The chain uses TRBV7-2 and TRBJ2-1, with TRBD2 matching over 15 bases. V lost 3 bases to trimming and J lost 8 bases; unmatched junction nucleotides: 2. From germline, CDR1 is SGHTA and CDR2 FQGNSA. The CDR3 is 15 residues long. The DNA for the CDR3 is TGTGCCAGCAGCTTGGGACTAGCGGGAGGTCATGAGCAGTTCTTC. Protein product: CASSLGLAGGHEQFF.

In its sample, this clonotype was seen many times. The chain has TRBV28 and TRBJ2-5, with D perhaps TRBD1 (5 bases). With 6 bases removed from V and 5 bases from J, the gap between germline ends came to 10 bases. Germline V lookup: CDR1 MDHEN, CDR2 SYDVKM. The CDR3 spans 12 residues. The CDR3 DNA sequence: TGTGCCAGCAGGGCAGGGATGGAGACCCAGTACTTC. Amino acids: CASRAGMETQYF.

This clonotype has ten or more counts. J is TRBJ1-1 and V is TRBV14; D unclear. Looked up from germline, CDR1 is SGHDN and CDR2 is FVKESK. The CDR3 contains 13 residues. Between the trimmed V and J ends, which lost 4 bases and 0 bases, there was a span of 6 bases. In DNA form, the CDR3 reads TGTGCCAGCAGCCCCACGATGAACACTGAAGCTTTCTTT. This sequence encodes CASSPTMNTEAFF.

This clonotype occurred many times. The chain combines TRBV20-1 with TRBJ2-7, with D maybe TRBD2 (5 bases). From germline, CDR1 is DFQATT and CDR2 SNEGSKA (reference sequence). Deletions cut 5 bases from V and 3 bases from J, with 17 bases between. The CDR3 runs 14 residues. In nucleotides, the CDR3 is TGCAGTGCTCCCCACGCCGGGATGAACTACGAGCAGTACTTC. Translated, it gives CSAPHAGMNYEQYF.

This clonotype has a count of ten or more. The gene calls are TRBV7-2 and TRBJ2-1; TRBD1 is a possible D gene (6 bases). The CDR3 is 13 amino acids. V was trimmed by 5 bases and J by 5 bases, leaving 10 bases between them. CDR1 and CDR2 (germline): SGHTA, FQGNSA. As DNA, the CDR3 is TGTGCCAGCAGCACCAGGGGTGACAATGAGCAGTTCTTC. Protein sequence: CASSTRGDNEQFF.

V and J are TRBV7-8 and TRBJ2-3, with 9 positions matching TRBD2. Germline assignment: CDR1 SGHVS and CDR2 FQNEAQ. Germline trimming cut 7 bases from V and 1 base from J; bases unmatched to any gene: 3. The CDR3 sequence is 14 residues long. For the CDR3, the DNA is TGTGCCAGCAAACTAGCGGGTCGCACAGATACGCAGTATTTT. The encoded protein is CASKLAGRTDTQYF.

This clonotype showed up just a few times. The chain recombines TRBV20-1 with TRBJ2-3; D uncertain. Between the trimmed V and J ends, which lost 3 bases and 3 bases, there was a span of 10 bases. CDR1 DFQATT and CDR2 SNEGSKA come from the germline V gene (reference sequence). The CDR3 has 13 residues. The DNA of the CDR3 is TGCAGTGCTAGCGAGCCGATTACAGATACGCAGTATTTT. Protein product: CSASEPITDTQYF.

This clonotype was recorded many times. The gene calls are TRBV12-3 or TRBV12-4 and TRBJ2-1, with D possibly being TRBD1 (5 bases). This CDR3 spans 16 amino acids. Deletions cut 5 bases from V and 0 bases from J, with 14 bases between. The CDR3, as DNA: TGTGCCAGCAGTCCCCAAACAGGTAGCTCCTACAATGAGCAGTTCTTC. Translated, it gives CASSPQTGSSYNEQFF.

This clonotype was seen repeatedly, ten times or more. V usage is TRBV5-4 and J usage is TRBJ2-1, with D maybe TRBD2 (6 bases). The length of the CDR3 is 14 residues. The germline V gene encodes CDR1 SGHNT and CDR2 YYREEE (reference sequence). Trimming shortened V by 0 bases and J by 6 bases, and 10 bases separated the two germline ends. The CDR3 loop is CASSLVGTRNEQFF. The CDR3 nucleotides are TGTGCCAGCAGCTTGGTTGGGACTCGCAATGAGCAGTTCTTC. The full variable domain, completed using reference TRBV5-4 and TRBJ2-1, is ETGVTQSPTHLIKTRGQQVTLRCSSQSGHNTVSWYQQALGQGPQFIFQYYREEENGRGNFPPRFSGLQFPNYSSELNVNALELDDSALYLCASSLVGTRNEQFFGPGTRLTVL.

This clonotype was recorded many times. The gene calls are TRBV20-1 and TRBJ2-4, with a possible D match to TRBD2 (6 bases). Per germline, CDR1 DFQATT and CDR2 SNEGSKA (reference sequence). The CDR3 totals 17 residues. The germline V and J ends were trimmed by 4 bases and 2 bases, with 21 bases remaining between them. The CDR3 here is CSAINARGSNTKNIQYF. The CDR3 DNA is TGCAGTGCTATCAATGCCCGGGGGAGCAATACCAAAAACATTCAGTACTTC.

This clonotype was detected ten times or more. The chain uses TRBV7-3 and TRBJ1-2; D may be TRBD1 (5 bases). Trimming cost V 4 bases and J 5 bases, with 11 bases left between them. Per germline, CDR1 SGHTA and CDR2 FQGTGA. This CDR3 contains 13 residues. CDR3 in DNA: TGTGCCAGCAGCTCCGGGACGGAGTATGGCTACACCTTC. Translating it yields CASSSGTEYGYTF.

At least ten counts were recorded for this clonotype. This chain uses TRBV7-8 with TRBJ2-1, with 7 bases aligning to TRBD1. The CDR3 has 13 amino acids. Trimming removed 5 bases from V and 9 bases from J; junction bases left unmatched: 7. Germline CDR1 is SGHVS and CDR2 is FQNEAQ. CDR3 loop: CASSPHRGGEQFF. The CDR3 DNA is TGTGCCAGCAGCCCACACAGGGGTGGTGAGCAGTTCTTC.

This clonotype was seen ten or more times. This chain joins TRBV20-1 and TRBJ2-7; 8 positions match TRBD1. Looked up from germline, CDR1 is DFQATT and CDR2 is SNEGSKA (reference sequence). After removal of 3 bases from V and 1 base from J, the junction contained 5 bases not matched to a gene. The CDR3 loop spans 14 amino acids. The CDR3 DNA reads as TGCAGTGCTAGCGGTCAGGGGGCATCCTACGAGCAGTACTTC. Encoded protein: CSASGQGASYEQYF.

In its sample, this clonotype was seen many times. This chain connects TRBV11-2 to TRBJ2-2; 7 nucleotides match TRBD1. The germline V gene encodes CDR1 SGHAT and CDR2 FQNNGV. V shed 2 bases, J shed 3 bases, and the junction held 3 bases outside the gene matches. The CDR3 has 15 amino acids. The DNA for the CDR3 is TGTGCCAGCAGCTTAAGACAGGGTTACACCGGGGAGCTGTTTTTT. Translating it yields CASSLRQGYTGELFF.

There are many counts of this clonotype. V is TRBV18 and J is TRBJ2-7; no clear D gene. CDR1 and CDR2 (germline): KGHSH, LQKENI. The CDR3 has 12 residues. The V gene lost 1 base and the J gene lost 6 bases, with 7 bases spanning the gap. In DNA, the CDR3 is TGTGCCAGCTCACCACAAGGGATCGAGCAGTACTTC. Translating it yields CASSPQGIEQYF.

This clonotype was seen repeatedly, ten times or more. The chain carries TRBV24-1 and TRBJ2-3; 7 bases align to TRBD2. Germline CDR1 reads KGHDR; CDR2 reads SFDVKD. The CDR3 loop spans 15 amino acids. Trimming cost V 6 bases and J 1 base; bases outside gene matches: 6. The CDR3 loop reads CATSSAGDRTDTQYF. CDR3 nucleotide sequence: TGTGCCACCAGTTCCGCGGGAGATCGCACAGATACGCAGTATTTT.

This clonotype was seen many times. V gene TRBV5-5 combines with J gene TRBJ2-7, with D perhaps matching TRBD1 or TRBD2 (5 bases each). V was trimmed by 3 bases and J by 7 bases, leaving 20 bases between them. CDR3 length: 15 amino acids. Per the germline V gene, CDR1 is SGHKS and CDR2 is YYEKEE (reference sequence). The chain's CDR3 is CASSSRDVTLREQYF. Written as DNA, the CDR3 is TGTGCCAGCAGCTCCCGGGACGTTACCCTTCGGGAGCAGTACTTC.

This clonotype was seen many times. The chain's CDR3 is CSVDRGNNEQFF. The CDR3 DNA is TGCAGCGTTGACAGGGGGAACAATGAGCAGTTCTTC. The chain links TRBV29-1 to TRBJ2-1; 7 bases are shared with TRBD1. The CDR3 is made up of 12 amino acids. Germline CDR1 and CDR2: SQVTM and ANQGSEA. V was pared by 3 bases and J by 5 bases, with 1 base of the junction left unmatched.

This clonotype appeared many times. The chain links TRBV20-1 to TRBJ2-3; perhaps D is TRBD1 or TRBD2 (5 bases each). Trimming took 1 base from V and 0 from J, leaving 8 bases between them. Germline values: CDR1 DFQATT, CDR2 SNEGSKA (reference sequence). This CDR3 has 14 residues. The CDR3 nucleotides read TGCAGTGCTAGAGCGGGACCTAGCACAGATACGCAGTATTTT. Protein sequence: CSARAGPSTDTQYF.

This clonotype occurred many times. V gene TRBV29-1 combines with J gene TRBJ1-1; tentative D call: TRBD1 (5 bases). Deletions cut 5 bases from V and 5 bases from J, with 12 bases between. The CDR3 totals 12 residues. Germline assignment: CDR1 SQVTM and CDR2 ANQGSEA. CDR3 sequence reads: CSVFNGGTEAFF. CDR3 nucleotide sequence: TGCAGCGTTTTTAATGGGGGAACTGAAGCTTTCTTT.

This clonotype was counted many times. CDR3 nucleotides: TGCGCCAGCAGCGTCGGGACTCCGACCTACAATGAGCAGTTCTTC. Protein sequence: CASSVGTPTYNEQFF. This sequence joins TRBV23-1 and TRBJ2-1; TRBD2 might be the D (6 bases). TRBV23-1 is an ORF, and what it does is uncertain. This CDR3 contains 15 residues. The ends were cut back, 6 bases at V and 2 bases at J, with 14 bases in the middle.

This clonotype was observed a few times. J is TRBJ1-2 and V is TRBV28; no clear D. Trimming cost V 8 bases and J 6 bases, with 16 bases left between them. The CDR3 covers 13 residues. From germline, CDR1 is MDHEN and CDR2 SYDVKM. CDR3 bases: TGTGCCAGCTTAGCGGTCATGCAGGATGGCTACACCTTC. As protein: CASLAVMQDGYTF.

This clonotype was detected ten times or more. V gene TRBV12-3 or TRBV12-4 combines with J gene TRBJ2-7, with D perhaps matching TRBD1 or TRBD2 (5 bases each). This CDR3 contains 14 residues. V shed 7 bases and J shed 4 bases, with 17 bases lying between them. The CDR3 DNA sequence: TGTGCCAGCACCTGGGACGGGCCCAAGTACGAGCAGTACTTC. Amino acids: CASTWDGPKYEQYF.

In this sample, this clonotype turned up many times. The V call is TRBV3-1, the J call TRBJ2-5; the D gene is possibly TRBD2 (5 bases). The length of the CDR3 is 14 residues. V was cut by 0 bases and J by 4 bases, with 9 bases left in between. Germline CDR1 is LGHDT and CDR2 is YNNKEL (reference sequence). In DNA, the CDR3 is TGTGCCAGCAGCCAAGACGTAGCGTCAGAGACCCAGTACTTC. Translating it yields CASSQDVASETQYF.

This clonotype was recorded many times. V usage is TRBV5-1 and J usage is TRBJ2-5; 9 bases match TRBD1. V gave up 0 bases and J gave up 4 bases; unmatched junction bases: 7. The CDR3 contains 16 residues. Germline V gene lookup returns CDR1 SGHRS and CDR2 YFSETQ. CDR3 coding DNA: TGCGCCAGCAGCTTGGAAGGGACAGGGCTTGGAGAGACCCAGTACTTC. It encodes CASSLEGTGLGETQYF.

This clonotype has at least ten counts. The genes are TRBV6-5 and TRBJ2-1; 11 bases align to TRBD2. CDR1 and CDR2 from the germline V gene are MNHEY and SVGAGI. Trimming took 2 bases from V and 8 from J; bases not matched to a gene: 14. The CDR3 contains 18 residues. In DNA form, the CDR3 reads TGTGCCAGCAGTTACGCTGGGCCTAGCGGGAGGCTTAGGGATGAGCAGTTCTTC. Translation: CASSYAGPSGRLRDEQFF.

In the case of this clonotype: This could be a read error, since a much larger clone is one nucleotide away. This sequence joins TRBV20-1 and TRBJ2-3; 13 bases match TRBD2. This CDR3 spans 16 amino acids. Germline trimming cut 6 bases from V and 5 bases from J; bases unmatched to any gene: 11. Germline V gives CDR1 DFQATT, CDR2 SNEGSKA (reference sequence). The CDR3 bases are TGCAGTGCCAAGGGACTAGCGGGAACGCACAAAGATACGCAGTATTTT. Protein sequence: CSAKGLAGTHKDTQYF.

The chain has TRBV6-4 and TRBJ2-3; no definite D call. V gave up 4 bases and J gave up 1 base, with 9 bases separating them. CDR3 length: 14 amino acids. Germline CDR1 MRHNA, CDR2 SNTAGT. The DNA of the CDR3 is TGTGCCAGCAGTGTGGCTGCTTGCACAGATACGCAGTATTTT. Protein sequence: CASSVAACTDTQYF.

Many counts were recorded for this clonotype. V is TRBV7-8 and J is TRBJ2-6, with 8 bases fitting TRBD1. CDR3 length: 14 amino acids. With V trimmed by 5 bases and J by 11 bases, 8 bases remained unmatched. CDR1 is SGHVS, CDR2 FQNEAQ, per germline. CDR3 bases: TGTGCCAGCAGCCTTGACAGGGGATACGACGTCCTGACTTTC. As protein: CASSLDRGYDVLTF.